The subject of this entry is one T cell receptor (beta chain). Method: immunoSEQ multiplex PCR; TCRdb's copy keeps in-frame clones and lacks some. Among a few hundred thousand clones, around 89% were seen once, and the ten largest hold about 4.5%. These data belong to a study of blood T cell repertoires in COVID-19. V shed 1 base and J 2 bases; nucleotides not matched to a gene: 1. Looked up from germline, CDR1 is LGHDT and CDR2 is YNNKEL (reference sequence). This CDR3 region has 14 residues. Study members were between about 18 and 90 years old and lived in roughly 24 US regions. Participant-reported clinical history was the basis for cohort assignment.

The receptor was derived from a woman aged 18-35 years with acute COVID-19. Sequencing was performed on PBMCs or T cells enriched from blood (not recorded which). The chain uses TRBV3-1 (or the pseudogene TRBV3-2) and TRBJ1-2; 7 bases align to TRBD1. CDR3 sequence (DNA): TGTGCCAGCAGCCAAGGGACAGGAAACTATGGCTACACCTTC. Residues: CASSQGTGNYGYTF.